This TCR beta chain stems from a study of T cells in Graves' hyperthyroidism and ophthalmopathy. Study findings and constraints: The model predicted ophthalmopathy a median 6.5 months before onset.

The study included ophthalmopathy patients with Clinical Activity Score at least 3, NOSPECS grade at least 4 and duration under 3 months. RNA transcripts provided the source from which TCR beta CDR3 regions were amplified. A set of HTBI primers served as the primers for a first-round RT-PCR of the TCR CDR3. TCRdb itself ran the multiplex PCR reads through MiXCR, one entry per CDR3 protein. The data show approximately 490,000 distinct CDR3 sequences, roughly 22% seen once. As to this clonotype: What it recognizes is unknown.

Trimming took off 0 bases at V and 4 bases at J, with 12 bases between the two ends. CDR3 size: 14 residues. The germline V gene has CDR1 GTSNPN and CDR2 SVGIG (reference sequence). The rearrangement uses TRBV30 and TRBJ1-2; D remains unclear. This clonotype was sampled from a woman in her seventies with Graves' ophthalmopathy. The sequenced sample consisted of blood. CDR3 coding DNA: TGTGCCTGGAGTGTACTGTCGGGTAGCTATGGCTACACCTTC. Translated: CAWSVLSGSYGYTF.